The T cell receptor beta chain under discussion was sequenced for a study of blood T cells in healthy people across ages. Each sample used at least 7 million PBMCs. A sample-barcoded 5' primer and a J-beta primer mix were used in a second PCR of roughly 7 to 11 cycles. Every cDNA molecule carried a tag from a template-switch adaptor bearing 12 random nucleotides. TCRdb ran MiXCR on the 5' RACE reads and lists one entry per CDR3 protein. The data contain 1.5 million to 2 million distinct CDR3 sequences, around half of them singletons. Per germline, CDR1 MNHEY and CDR2 SVGAGI. Trimming took 3 bases from V and 8 from J, leaving 11 bases between them. The length of the CDR3 is 14 residues. Findings and caveats of the study: Long-lived donors exceeded aged donors in naive CD4+ cells and diversity.

About this clonotype: The antigen is unknown.

Material for sequencing was blood. This receptor was taken from a woman between 40 and 55 years old in good health. The chain has TRBV6-5 and TRBJ1-6; weak D call: TRBD1 (6 bases). This chain's CDR3 is CASSYQGPHSPLHF. Written as DNA, the CDR3 is TGTGCCAGCAGTTATCAGGGGCCGCATTCACCCCTCCACTTT.